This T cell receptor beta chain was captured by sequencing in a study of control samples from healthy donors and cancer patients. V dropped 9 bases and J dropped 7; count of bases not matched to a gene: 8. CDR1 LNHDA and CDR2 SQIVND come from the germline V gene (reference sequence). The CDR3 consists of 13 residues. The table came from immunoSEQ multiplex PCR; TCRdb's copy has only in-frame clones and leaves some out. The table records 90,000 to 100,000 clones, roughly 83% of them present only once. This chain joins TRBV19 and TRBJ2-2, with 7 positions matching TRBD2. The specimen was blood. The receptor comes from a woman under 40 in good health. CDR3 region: CASSRGEIGELFF. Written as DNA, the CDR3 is TGTGCCAGCTCCCGGGGGGAGATCGGGGAGCTGTTTTTT.